Included here is one TCR beta chain sequence, with context. A few counts support this clone. There is no known antigen for this receptor. Per-base quality was not reported, and no clone a single base away is much larger than it. The donors were limited-stage small-cell lung cancer patients whose surgical resection took place in Hangzhou, China, between the late 2000s and the early 2020s. Every donor went straight to surgery with no preoperative chemotherapy or radiotherapy, and no donor was given immunotherapy either before or after surgery. All 20 or so patients in the sequenced cohort were identified as smokers or heavy second-hand smokers. Adjacent normal lung was collected at least 2 cm from the tumor margin and was morphologically confirmed by two pathologists to be free of malignant cells. To characterize T cell repertoire heterogeneity, the study applied multi-region TCR-beta sequencing to resected limited-stage small-cell lung cancers and to tumor-adjacent lung tissue. The AllPrep DNA/RNA FFPE Kit (Qiagen) was used to extract genomic DNA from the FFPE tissue.

Via the germline V gene (reference sequence), CDR1 is LNHNV and CDR2 YYDKDF. The CDR3, from cysteine to phenylalanine, totals 16 residues. Solely the CDR3 DNA is kept, with 48 bases framed from the first base. Relative to germline, V is 1 base shorter and J is 6 bases shorter, with 19 bases between their ends. This sample is part of a study of T cells and copy number aberrations in small-cell lung cancer (dated by TCRdb to the early 2020s). Regarding the complete study: Whole-exome sequencing of the same tumor regions was paired with TCR repertoire sequencing so that T cell metrics could be related to mutations and copy number aberrations. Tumor TCR data existed for 17 to 20 patients, and around 15 patients had TCR data from both tumor tissue and normal tissue. General conclusions and limits of the study: Lower T-cell density, richness and clonality were observed in tumors than in adjacent lung tissue, although the difference in density was not significant. Every specimen was formalin-fixed paraffin-embedded tissue, a material known to introduce sequencing artifacts. A small sample size, resulting from surgical resection being uncommon in small-cell lung cancer, limited the study, and the findings need validation.

Using multiplexed V- and J-gene primers, the immunoSEQ hsTCRB Kit amplified TCR-beta CDR3 regions from genomic DNA. Unique DNA barcodes were added in a second PCR, and samples were pooled together with a negative and a positive control. An Illumina MiSeq running a 150-cycle paired-end protocol was used to sequence the pooled TCR-beta libraries. The study's processing was this. Adaptive Biotechnologies processed the raw sequencing data into a report containing normalized, annotated TCR-beta repertoires. To compute T-cell density, TCR-beta templates were normalized to usable DNA, with usable DNA estimated through amplification of housekeeping genes. Clonality was defined as 1 minus Pielou's evenness, while richness was a count of unique rearrangements. TCRdb carries this immuneACCESS record with in-frame sequences only. Its versions omit some clonotypes, under half of them owing to an unresolved V gene in the studies checked, with the rest unexplained. The DNA gave D and trimming, while V, J and clone size come from that table. The sample data list about 7,500 clones, and roughly four fifths of these were observed just once. The biggest ten clones account for about 4.5% of the sample.

The sequenced sample was normal tissue next to the tumor. This TCR came from a woman between 50 and 59 years old with small cell lung cancer. The rearranged segments are TRBV15 and TRBJ2-7, and perhaps TRBD2 as D gene, on 5 matching bases. The CDR3 loop reads CATSRVLASGQGEQYF. The base sequence is TGTGCCACCAGCAGAGTATTGGCCAGCGGCCAAGGCGAGCAGTACTTC.